This TCR beta chain was captured by sequencing in a study of CD8+CD57+ T cells in acquired aplastic anemia. Turning to the study itself: Sorted CD4+ and CD8+ cells yielded DNA averaging approximately 3 ug.

Sequencing was done on patients that had shown CD8+CD57+ cell expansion by flow cytometry. Acquired aplastic anemia of severe grade affected all patients. Only a few counts were recorded for this clonotype. The CDR3 is 16 residues long. The V end was cut by 3 bases, the J end by 1 base, with 13 bases between. CDR1 and CDR2 (germline): KGHDR, SFDVKD. The use of genomic DNA as template underpinned the TCR beta VDJ and CDR3 profiling. TCRdb re-derived calls from the reads in MiXCR, one entry per CDR3 protein. Counted here are around 170,000 distinct CDR3 sequences, around 47% occurring once; the ten biggest clones make up approximately 9.7%.

The chain has TRBV24-1 and TRBJ2-3, with D perhaps given as TRBD1 or TRBD2 (7 bases each). The sample was sorted CD4+, CD8+, or CD8+CD57+ T cells (not recorded which) from PBMCs. The TCR was taken from a human donor with aplastic anemia. The CDR3 is CATSDVQGRGTDTQYF. As DNA, the CDR3 is TGTGCCACCAGTGATGTACAGGGGAGGGGCACAGATACGCAGTATTTT.